The 13 T cell receptor beta chains presented below share a single source sample, sequenced in a study of Graves' ophthalmopathy and Graves' hyperthyroidism. RNA transcripts were the template, and TCR beta CDR3 regions were amplified from them. HTBI-primed first-round RT-PCR preceded second-round multiplex PCR. TCRdb re-derived calls from the multiplex PCR reads in MiXCR, one entry per CDR3 protein. The table has approximately 640,000 distinct CDR3 sequences, under 50% seen once. Source material: peripheral blood. Receptors were obtained from an adult man with Graves' ophthalmopathy.

This clonotype was observed a handful of times. In DNA form, the CDR3 reads TGTGCCAGCAGCTTACTAGCGGGGGGGCCCATCGAGCAGTACTTC. The encoded protein is CASSLLAGGPIEQYF. The chain uses TRBV11-2 and TRBJ2-7; 12 bases match TRBD2. This CDR3 contains 15 residues. Germline CDR1 and CDR2: SGHAT and FQNNGV. Germline trimming cut 2 bases from V and 6 bases from J; bases unmatched to any gene: 5.

This clonotype appeared many times. The CDR3 region has the DNA TGTGCCAGCAGGGAACCGGCCGGGGCTAAGCCCCAGCATTTT. It yields the protein CASREPAGAKPQHF. The V gene is TRBV6-5, the J gene TRBJ1-5; D is possibly TRBD1 (5 bases). The length of the CDR3 is 14 residues. V lost 6 bases, J lost 8 bases, and 17 bases lay in between. CDR1 is MNHEY and CDR2 is SVGAGI in the germline V gene.

The V gene is TRBV24-1, the J gene TRBJ2-3; the D gene could be TRBD1 or TRBD2 (5 bases each). The CDR3 consists of 16 residues. Trimming shortened V by 3 bases and J by 6 bases, and 18 bases separated the two germline ends. The germline V gene has CDR1 KGHDR and CDR2 SFDVKD. The CDR3 protein is CATSDPGRDPHDTQYF. The CDR3 region has the DNA TGTGCCACCAGTGATCCTGGCAGGGACCCCCACGATACGCAGTATTTT.

On this clonotype itself: A much larger clone differs by one base, so this may be a read error. The rearrangement joins TRBV25-1 to TRBJ1-1; D is uncertain. This CDR3 contains 12 residues. Germline V CDR1 and CDR2: MGHDK, SYGVNS. Trimming shortened V by 5 bases and J by 1 base, and 5 bases separated the two germline ends. Written as DNA, the CDR3 is TGTGCCAGCAGTCCAGCGAACACTGAAGCTTTCTTT. Translated, it gives CASSPANTEAFF. Complete variable domain (other parts from reference TRBV25-1 and TRBJ1-1): EADIYQTPRYLVIGTGKKITLECSQTMGHDKMYWYQQDPGMELHLIHYSYGVNSTEKGDLSSESTVSRIRTEHFPLTLESARPSHTSQYLCASSPANTEAFFGQGTRLTVV.

Details on this clonotype: A single base separates this from a much larger clone, so it may be a read error. Because it lacks the conserved phenylalanine or tryptophan at the end, this CDR3 is likely a read error. V gene TRBV6-5 combines with J gene TRBJ1-1; perhaps TRBD1 as D (6 bases). CDR3 length equals 13 residues. V dropped 7 bases and J dropped 1 base, with 10 bases sitting between them. Looked up from germline, CDR1 is MNHEY and CDR2 is SVGAGI. This CDR3 is CASTADRNTEAFL. The CDR3 DNA reads TGTGCCAGCACCGCGGACAGGAACACTGAAGCTTTCCTT.

The chain carries TRBV2 and TRBJ2-5; D uncertain. Germline CDR1 is SNHLY and CDR2 is FYNNEI. V was pared by 5 bases and J by 9 bases, with 13 bases between. This CDR3 has 12 residues. This chain's CDR3 is CASSSDHQPQYF. Written as DNA, the CDR3 is TGTGCCAGCAGTTCGGATCATCAGCCCCAGTACTTC.

This clonotype occurred a few times. The chain carries TRBV5-4 and TRBJ2-7, with 9 bases matching TRBD2. The CDR3 covers 14 residues. CDR1 and CDR2 (germline): SGHNT, YYREEE (reference sequence). V was pared by 2 bases and J by 3 bases, with 3 bases of the junction left unmatched. The CDR3 reads CASSFSGSLYEQYF. In nucleotides, the CDR3 is TGTGCCAGCAGCTTTAGCGGGAGTCTCTACGAGCAGTACTTC.

The CDR3 coding sequence is TGTGCCATCAGTGAGCCAGATTCAGATACGCAGTATTTT. Translating gives CAISEPDSDTQYF. This rearrangement joins TRBV10-3 to TRBJ2-3; D not resolved. Germline V lookup: CDR1 ENHRY, CDR2 SYGVKD. V lost 2 bases and J lost 4, with 7 bases in between. CDR3 length equals 13 residues.

This clonotype was counted between two and nine times. This sequence joins TRBV6-1 and TRBJ1-1; TRBD1 agrees at 11 bases. J lost 6 bases, V lost 3 bases, and 3 bases had no gene match. CDR3 size: 14 residues. Germline V gene lookup returns CDR1 MNHNS and CDR2 SASEGT. The CDR3 DNA reads as TGTGCCAGCAGTGACGGGACAGGGGGGTCTGAAGCTTTCTTT. Amino acids: CASSDGTGGSEAFF.

The chain carries TRBV7-9 and TRBJ2-7; D uncertain. The CDR3 has 17 amino acids. Per the germline V gene, CDR1 is SEHNR and CDR2 is FQNEAQ (reference sequence). The ends were cut back, 4 bases at V and 2 bases at J, with 21 bases in the middle. As DNA, the CDR3 is TGTGCCAGCAGCTCTCCCATCTCCGAGTCGTGGCCCTACGAGCAGTACTTC. Translation: CASSSPISESWPYEQYF. The complete variable domain, with remaining parts taken from reference TRBV7-9 and TRBJ2-7, reads DTGVSQNPRHKITKRGQNVTFRCDPISEHNRLYWYRQTLGQGPEFLTYFQNEAQLEKSRLLSDRFSAERPKGSFSTLEIQRTEQGDSAMYLCASSSPISESWPYEQYFGPGTRLTVT.

V and J are TRBV6-6 and TRBJ1-2; D unclear. The germline CDR1 and CDR2 sequences are MNHNY and SVGAGI (reference sequence). V gave up 7 bases and J gave up 4 bases, with 16 bases separating them. The CDR3 totals 14 residues. The CDR3 region has the DNA TGTGCCAGCAAAAACCCCGACGGGATCTATGGCTACACCTTC. Its protein is CASKNPDGIYGYTF.

Only one count was recorded for this clonotype. The chain uses TRBV7-2 and TRBJ2-7; D tentatively fits TRBD1 or TRBD2 (5 bases each). Trimming left V 9 bases short and J 5 bases short, with 23 bases between. Germline-derived CDR1 and CDR2 are SGHTA and FQGNSA. This CDR3 is 15 amino acids long. This chain's CDR3 is CASFPHGGRSDEQYF. CDR3 bases: TGTGCCAGTTTCCCCCATGGGGGTAGAAGTGACGAGCAGTACTTC.

This clonotype was observed many times. Compared with germline, one end of the junction differs, possibly owing to a read error. The chain links TRBV10-3 to TRBJ1-2; 7 bases fit TRBD1. Per the germline V gene, CDR1 is ENHRY and CDR2 is SYGVKD. This CDR3 contains 16 residues. CDR3 sequence (DNA): TGTGCCAGCAGTGAACCTGGGACAGTCAGCGGGTATGGCTACACCTTC. Translating gives CASSEPGTVSGYGYTF.